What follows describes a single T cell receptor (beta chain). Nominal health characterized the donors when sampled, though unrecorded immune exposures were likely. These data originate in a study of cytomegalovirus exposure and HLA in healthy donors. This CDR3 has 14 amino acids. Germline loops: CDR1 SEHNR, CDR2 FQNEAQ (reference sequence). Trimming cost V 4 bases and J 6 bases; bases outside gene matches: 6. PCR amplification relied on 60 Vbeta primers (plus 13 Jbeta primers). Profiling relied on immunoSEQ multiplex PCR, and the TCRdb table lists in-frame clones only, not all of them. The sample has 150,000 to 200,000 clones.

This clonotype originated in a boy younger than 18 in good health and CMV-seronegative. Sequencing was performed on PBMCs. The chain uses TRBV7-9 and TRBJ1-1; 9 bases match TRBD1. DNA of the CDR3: TGTGCCAGCAGCTCGGGACAGGGTGAGGCTGAAGCTTTCTTT. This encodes CASSSGQGEAEAFF. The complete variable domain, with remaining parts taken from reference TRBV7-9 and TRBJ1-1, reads DTGVSQNPRHKITKRGQNVTFRCDPISEHNRLYWYRQTLGQGPEFLTYFQNEAQLEKSRLLSDRFSAERPKGSFSTLEIQRTEQGDSAMYLCASSSGQGEAEAFFGQGTRLTVV.